This T cell receptor (beta chain) comes out of a study of shared clonotypes between healthy human individuals. Sequencing was performed with immunoSEQ multiplex PCR; in TCRdb, only in-frame clones are kept and a portion is missing. This sample has millions of clones; just over 90% occur once, and the top ten carry 0.13% to 0.15%. The J segment lost 1 base and the V segment lost 5 bases, leaving 4 bases of the junction unmatched. Germline V gene data show CDR1 as SGHDN and CDR2 as FVKESK. CDR3 size: 15 residues. This rearrangement joins TRBV14 to TRBJ1-4; 7 positions agree with TRBD1. The receptor's source is a young man in good health. Specimen: naive CD4+ T cells sorted from blood. As to subset: CD45RA+ positively selected. CDR3 nucleotide sequence: TGTGCCAGCAGCGAAAGGACAGGAACTAATGAAAAACTGTTTTTT. Translated: CASSERTGTNEKLFF.